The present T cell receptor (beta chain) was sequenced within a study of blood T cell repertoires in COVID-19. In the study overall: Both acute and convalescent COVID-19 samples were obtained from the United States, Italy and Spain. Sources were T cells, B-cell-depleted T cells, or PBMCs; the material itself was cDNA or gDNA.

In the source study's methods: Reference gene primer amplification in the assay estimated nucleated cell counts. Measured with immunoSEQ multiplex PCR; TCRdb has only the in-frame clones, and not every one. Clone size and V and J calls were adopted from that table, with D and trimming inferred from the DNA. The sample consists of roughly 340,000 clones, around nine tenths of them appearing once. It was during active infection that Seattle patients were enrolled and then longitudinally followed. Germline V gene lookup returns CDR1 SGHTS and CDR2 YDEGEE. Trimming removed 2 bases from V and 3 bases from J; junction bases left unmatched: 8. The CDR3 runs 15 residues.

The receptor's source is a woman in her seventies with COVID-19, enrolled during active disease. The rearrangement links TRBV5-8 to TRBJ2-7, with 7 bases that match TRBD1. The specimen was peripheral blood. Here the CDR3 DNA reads TGTGCCAGCAGCTTCCTGACAGGGCCCGTCTACGAGCAGTACTTC. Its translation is CASSFLTGPVYEQYF.